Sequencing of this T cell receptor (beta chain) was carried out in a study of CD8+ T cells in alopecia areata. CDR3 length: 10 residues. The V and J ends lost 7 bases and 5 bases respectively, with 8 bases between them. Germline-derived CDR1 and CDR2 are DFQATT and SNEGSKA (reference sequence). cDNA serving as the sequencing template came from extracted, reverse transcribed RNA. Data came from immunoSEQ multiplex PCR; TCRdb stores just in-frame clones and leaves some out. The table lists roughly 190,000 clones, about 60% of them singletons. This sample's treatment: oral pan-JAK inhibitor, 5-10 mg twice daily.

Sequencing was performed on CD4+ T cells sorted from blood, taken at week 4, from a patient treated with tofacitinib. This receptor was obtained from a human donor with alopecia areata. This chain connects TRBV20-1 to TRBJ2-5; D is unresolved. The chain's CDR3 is CSVQEETQYF. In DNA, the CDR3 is TGCAGTGTGCAGGAGGAGACCCAGTACTTC.